This record concerns one T cell receptor (beta chain) sequence. The antigen is unknown. The CDR3 has 13 amino acids. Trimming took off 7 bases at V and 2 bases at J, with 15 bases between the two ends. Germline V lookup: CDR1 SQVTM, CDR2 ANQGSEA. The sample belongs to a study of T cells in Graves' hyperthyroidism and ophthalmopathy. Whole-study results and caveats: Most clonotypes expanded in thyroid above 0.001 were likewise present in blood.

TCR beta CDR3 region amplification was performed from RNA transcripts. An initial round of RT-PCR targeting the TCR CDR3 relied on the HTBI primer set. In TCRdb, the multiplex PCR reads were re-called with MiXCR into one record per CDR3 protein. The table records fewer than 700,000 distinct CDR3 sequences, about a sixth of them present only once. Any patient presenting with uncontrolled infection, other autoimmune disease, pregnancy or lactation was left out. This clonotype was sampled from a woman between 18 and 29 years old with Graves' ophthalmopathy. The source material was blood. The chain couples TRBV29-1 to TRBJ2-7; maybe TRBD2 (6 bases). CDR3 amino acids: CSALLAPTYEQYF. The CDR3 coding sequence is TGCAGCGCTCTGCTAGCGCCGACCTACGAGCAGTACTTC.